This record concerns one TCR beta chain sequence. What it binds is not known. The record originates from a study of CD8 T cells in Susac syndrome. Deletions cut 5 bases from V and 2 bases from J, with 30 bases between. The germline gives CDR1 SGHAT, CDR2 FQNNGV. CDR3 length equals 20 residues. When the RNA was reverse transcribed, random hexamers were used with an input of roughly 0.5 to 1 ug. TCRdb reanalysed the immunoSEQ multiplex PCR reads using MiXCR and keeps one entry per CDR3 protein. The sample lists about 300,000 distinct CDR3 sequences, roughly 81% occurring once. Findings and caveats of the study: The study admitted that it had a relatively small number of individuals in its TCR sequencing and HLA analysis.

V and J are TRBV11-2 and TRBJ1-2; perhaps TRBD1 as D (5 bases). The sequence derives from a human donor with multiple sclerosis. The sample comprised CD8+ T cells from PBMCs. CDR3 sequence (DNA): TGTGCCAGCAGCCGTAGGTACACCCTCTTACAGGAGACGCGGAACTATGGCTACACCTTC. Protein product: CASSRRYTLLQETRNYGYTF.